This entry lists 3 T cell receptor beta chains sequenced from one sample in a study of blood T cell repertoires in COVID-19. This table comes from immunoSEQ multiplex PCR, and its TCRdb copy is limited to in-frame clones, with some not included. The sample holds under 200,000 clones, about nine tenths seen once. Input material: peripheral blood. These receptors were obtained from a man younger than 35 with active or convalescent COVID-19.

This sequence joins TRBV27 and TRBJ1-2; maybe TRBD1 (6 bases). Germline lookup yields CDR1 MNHEY and CDR2 SMNVEV (reference sequence). The CDR3 has 17 residues. Trimming took 4 bases from V and 6 from J, leaving 24 bases between them. CDR3 sequence (DNA): TGTGCCAGCAGTTCCACTCAGGGGACCACGCCATCGAATGGCTACACCTTC. Translating gives CASSSTQGTTPSNGYTF.

The chain recombines TRBV6-5 with TRBJ2-3; possibly TRBD1 for D (5 bases). This CDR3 has 14 amino acids. Looked up from germline, CDR1 is MNHEY and CDR2 is SVGAGI. The V gene lost 5 bases and the J gene lost 0 bases, with 9 bases spanning the gap. The CDR3 here is CASSPGISTDTQYF. CDR3 coding DNA: TGTGCCAGCAGTCCAGGGATTAGCACAGATACGCAGTATTTT.

The chain has TRBV10-3 and TRBJ1-1; 9 nucleotides match TRBD1. The germline gives CDR1 ENHRY, CDR2 SYGVKD. The CDR3 spans 15 residues. With V trimmed by 6 bases and J by 1 base, 6 bases remained unmatched. The CDR3, as DNA: TGTGCCATCAGCCGACAGACAGGGGGGAACACTGAAGCTTTCTTT. Protein product: CAISRQTGGNTEAFF.